Below are 26 T cell receptor beta chains sequenced from a single sample in a study of blood T cells in healthy people across ages. Combining a sample-barcoded 5' primer with a J-beta primer mix, a second PCR ran for roughly 7 to 11 cycles. TCRdb fed the 5' RACE reads into MiXCR, producing one record per CDR3 protein. The sample has fewer than 800,000 distinct CDR3 sequences; about 25% are singletons. The same sample was also used in a study of T cells of mothers and their children.

The specimen sequenced was blood. The receptors were sampled from a boy aged 5 to 17 in good health.

The chain carries TRBV5-8 and TRBJ1-2, with TRBD1 matching 9 bases. The length of the CDR3 is 15 residues. Germline CDR1 reads SGHTS; CDR2 reads YDEGEE. The trim removed 4 bases at V and 8 bases at J, leaving 12 bases unmatched. The CDR3 DNA reads as TGTGCCAGCAGCCCGGGACAGGGCGGTCTTAAAGGCTACACCTTC. Encoded protein: CASSPGQGGLKGYTF.

The chain couples TRBV29-1 to TRBJ2-5; D perhaps matches TRBD1 (6 bases). V was pared by 6 bases and J by 4 bases, with 12 bases between. The CDR3 runs to 12 residues. Germline CDR1 and CDR2: SQVTM and ANQGSEA. The CDR3 nucleotides read TGCAGCGTCTACACAGGGACAGAGACCCAGTACTTC. It encodes CSVYTGTETQYF.

J is TRBJ2-1 and V is TRBV4-2; D perhaps matches TRBD2 (6 bases). CDR1 and CDR2 (germline): LGHNA, YNFKEQ. The CDR3 loop spans 15 amino acids. The ends were cut back, 4 bases at V and 8 bases at J, with 18 bases in the middle. The CDR3 sequence is CASSPTPGDLDEQFF. In DNA form, the CDR3 reads TGTGCCAGCAGCCCCACCCCGGGGGACTTAGATGAGCAGTTCTTC.

This clonotype was detected only a few times. CDR3 residues: CSVEEGGSEQYF. The CDR3 nucleotides are TGCAGCGTTGAAGAGGGGGGATCCGAGCAGTACTTC. The V gene is TRBV29-1, the J gene TRBJ2-1; possibly TRBD2 for D (6 bases). The J call is doubtful: the DNA matches TRBJ2-7 better. The germline gives CDR1 SQVTM, CDR2 ANQGSEA. The CDR3 is 12 residues long.

This clonotype was counted a few times. The V call is TRBV9, the J call TRBJ1-2; D call uncertain. The CDR3 consists of 13 residues. The germline V and J ends were trimmed by 3 bases and 8 bases, with 14 bases remaining between them. Germline CDR1 and CDR2: SGDLS and YYNGEE. DNA of the CDR3: TGTGCCAGCAGCGCATATTTATCGGGCGGCTACACCTTC. Translated, it gives CASSAYLSGGYTF.

J is TRBJ2-4 and V is TRBV7-2, with D hard to call. V lost 8 bases and J 8 bases, leaving 16 bases between the germline ends. The CDR3 covers 13 residues. Germline V CDR1 and CDR2: SGHTA, FQGNSA. The CDR3 protein is CASRRSRLDIQYF. The CDR3 DNA sequence: TGTGCCAGCCGGCGGAGTCGTTTAGACATTCAGTACTTC.

The chain links TRBV5-5 to TRBJ2-2; possibly TRBD1 for D (6 bases). Trimming cost V 0 bases and J 7 bases, with 10 bases left between them. The germline CDR1 and CDR2 sequences are SGHKS and YYEKEE (reference sequence). The CDR3 is 14 amino acids. CDR3 in DNA: TGTGCCAGCAGCTTGGACACAGGGTACGGGGAGCTGTTTTTT. It codes for CASSLDTGYGELFF.

The chain has TRBV2 and TRBJ2-7, with D tentatively TRBD1 or TRBD2 (5 bases each). The J call may be faulty, since TRBJ2-5 better matches the DNA end. The CDR3 length is 14 residues. Germline V lookup: CDR1 SNHLY, CDR2 FYNNEI. CDR3 in amino acids: CASRFWGPQETQYF. The CDR3 DNA reads as TGTGCCAGCAGATTCTGGGGACCCCAAGAGACCCAGTACTTC.

V gene TRBV15 combines with J gene TRBJ1-4; tentative D call: TRBD1 (5 bases). Germline lookup yields CDR1 LNHNV and CDR2 YYDKDF (reference sequence). V dropped 0 bases and J dropped 6 bases, with 11 bases sitting between them. The CDR3 covers 15 residues. For the CDR3, the DNA is TGTGCCACCAGCAGAGACGGAAGGGACGATGAAAAACTGTTTTTT. Its protein product is CATSRDGRDDEKLFF. The variable domain in full, completed from reference TRBV15 and TRBJ1-4, reads DAMVIQNPRYQVTQFGKPVTLSCSQTLNHNVMYWYQQKSSQAPKLLFHYYDKDFNNEADTPDNFQSRRPNTSFCFLDIRSPGLGDTAMYLCATSRDGRDDEKLFFGSGTQLSVL.

The J gene is TRBJ2-7, the V gene TRBV9, with D tentatively TRBD1 or TRBD2 (6 bases each). This CDR3 has 16 residues. V lost 0 bases and J lost 2, with 15 bases in between. The germline V gene encodes CDR1 SGDLS and CDR2 YYNGEE. As DNA, the CDR3 is TGTGCCAGCAGCGTAGATGGGGGGACAAGGGCCTACGAGCAGTACTTC. Translation gives CASSVDGGTRAYEQYF.

V is TRBV6-5 and J is TRBJ1-1; D uncertain. V lost 2 bases and J lost 1, with 14 bases in between. Germline V gives CDR1 MNHEY, CDR2 SVGAGI. This CDR3 has 16 amino acids. The CDR3 nucleotides are TGTGCCAGCAGTTACGTGGGCCCGACCCCGAACACTGAAGCTTTCTTT. Protein product: CASSYVGPTPNTEAFF.

The V and J genes are TRBV15 and TRBJ1-2; 10 bases fit TRBD1. CDR1 is LNHNV, CDR2 YYDKDF, per germline (reference sequence). This CDR3 has 15 amino acids. V shed 4 bases, J shed 4 bases, and the junction held 6 bases outside the gene matches. CDR3 residues: CATSNDRGLGYGYTF. The CDR3 DNA reads as TGTGCCACCAGCAACGACAGGGGGCTGGGCTATGGCTACACCTTC.

This chain connects TRBV7-3 to TRBJ1-1, with D perhaps TRBD1 (5 bases). Per germline, CDR1 SGHTA and CDR2 FQGTGA. The germline V and J ends were trimmed by 0 bases and 5 bases, with 19 bases remaining between them. The CDR3 loop spans 17 amino acids. CDR3 DNA sequence: TGTGCCAGCAGCTTAACGCCCGAGGGCACCTGGGGGACTGAAGCTTTCTTT. Translation gives CASSLTPEGTWGTEAFF.

The chain has TRBV2 and TRBJ2-7; D uncertain. The CDR3 is made up of 13 amino acids. The V gene's germline CDR1 is SNHLY and CDR2 FYNNEI. With 4 bases removed from V and 1 base from J, the gap between germline ends came to 8 bases. The CDR3 region is CASSVLASYEQYF. The CDR3 DNA reads as TGTGCCAGCAGTGTCCTCGCATCCTACGAGCAGTACTTC.

The chain carries TRBV5-5 and TRBJ2-5; 10 bases are shared with TRBD2. The germline CDR1 and CDR2 sequences are SGHKS and YYEKEE (reference sequence). This CDR3 comprises 15 residues. Losses at the gene ends were 4 bases for V and 4 bases for J; bases not matched to a gene: 7. The CDR3 is CASSGTSVRGETQYF. The CDR3, as DNA: TGTGCCAGCAGCGGGACTAGCGTGAGGGGAGAGACCCAGTACTTC.

This clonotype was seen more than once but under ten times. A junction end diverges from the germline sequence, so it may reflect a read error. The J gene is TRBJ2-1, the V gene TRBV20-1, with 10 bases aligning to TRBD2. The length of the CDR3 is 13 residues. CDR1 is DFQATT and CDR2 is SNEGSKA in the germline V gene (reference sequence). The CDR3 loop reads CSTSLAGANEQFF. CDR3 bases: TGCAGTACTAGCCTAGCGGGAGCCAATGAGCAGTTCTTC.

In this sample, this clonotype turned up a few times. The chain is built from TRBV7-3 and TRBJ2-5; the D gene is possibly TRBD1 (6 bases). There are 14 residues in the CDR3. Trimming took 5 bases from V and 4 from J, leaving 14 bases between them. CDR1 is SGHTA, CDR2 FQGTGA, per germline. The CDR3 spells CASSRGLRGETQYF. CDR3 bases: TGTGCCAGCAGCCGCGGTCTCAGGGGAGAGACCCAGTACTTC.

V is TRBV6-2 or TRBV6-3 and J is TRBJ2-7, with D possibly matching TRBD2 (5 bases). The CDR3 contains 12 residues. Germline lookup yields CDR1 MNHEY and CDR2 SVGEGT. The ends were cut back, 4 bases at V and 7 bases at J, with 11 bases in the middle. The CDR3 nucleotides read TGTGCCAGCAGTTTAACCCCGGGAGAGCAGTACTTC. Encoded protein: CASSLTPGEQYF.

This clonotype was found a few times. The chain joins TRBV6-5 to TRBJ2-3; D could derive from TRBD1 or TRBD2 (6 bases each). V was cut by 5 bases and J by 3 bases, with 12 bases left in between. The germline V gene has CDR1 MNHEY and CDR2 SVGAGI. The CDR3 loop spans 14 amino acids. The chain's CDR3 is CASSRQGRTDTQYF. CDR3 sequence (DNA): TGTGCCAGCAGTCGTCAGGGGAGGACAGATACGCAGTATTTT.

This clonotype was observed a few times. V and J are TRBV20-1 and TRBJ1-2; D gene unclear. CDR1 is DFQATT, CDR2 SNEGSKA, per germline (reference sequence). The CDR3 sequence is 17 residues long. V was clipped by 0 bases and J by 2 bases, with 19 bases between them. For the CDR3, the DNA is TGCAGTGCTAGAGATCAAAAAAGGACGGGTAGGAACTATGGCTACACCTTC. This sequence encodes CSARDQKRTGRNYGYTF.

The V call is TRBV6-1, the J call TRBJ1-5, with D unresolved. V was trimmed by 8 bases and J by 2 bases, leaving 7 bases between them. CDR1 and CDR2 from the germline V gene are MNHNS and SASEGT. This CDR3 is 12 amino acids long. The CDR3 loop reads CASGQRNQPQHF. CDR3 DNA sequence: TGTGCCAGCGGCCAACGCAATCAGCCCCAGCATTTT.

The table lists this clonotype with a few counts. This sequence joins TRBV7-8 and TRBJ2-2, with a weak D call TRBD2 (5 bases). CDR1 and CDR2 from the germline V gene are SGHVS and FQNEAQ. This CDR3 comprises 17 residues. Deletions cut 1 base from V and 3 bases from J, with 15 bases between. The DNA of the CDR3 is TGTGCCAGCAGCTTAGGATATGGGAGCAGTTACACCGGGGAGCTGTTTTTT. Its protein is CASSLGYGSSYTGELFF.

This clonotype was found a few times. The rearrangement uses TRBV24-1 and TRBJ2-7, with 7 bases matching TRBD1. Germline values: CDR1 KGHDR, CDR2 SFDVKD. The CDR3 is 14 amino acids. With 3 bases clipped from V and 2 bases from J, the junction kept 3 bases outside the gene matches. For the CDR3, the DNA is TGTGCCACCAGTGATCACGGGACAGCCTACGAGCAGTACTTC. Protein sequence: CATSDHGTAYEQYF.

This clonotype was seen a few times. This chain uses TRBV20-1 with TRBJ2-1; 7 nucleotides agree with TRBD2. CDR1 and CDR2 from the germline V gene are DFQATT and SNEGSKA (reference sequence). The CDR3 contains 14 residues. The ends lost 5 bases at V and 2 bases at J; junction bases unmatched: 6. The CDR3 nucleotides read TGCAGTGCTGGGGGGAGCGGGACCTACAATGAGCAGTTCTTC. Translated: CSAGGSGTYNEQFF.

The V gene is TRBV20-1, the J gene TRBJ2-5; 8 bases map to TRBD2. The CDR3 length is 14 residues. From germline, CDR1 is DFQATT and CDR2 SNEGSKA (reference sequence). The trim removed 3 bases at V and 5 bases at J, leaving 8 bases unmatched. The CDR3 loop reads CSASGGEAVETQYF. The CDR3 DNA sequence: TGCAGTGCTAGCGGGGGGGAGGCTGTCGAGACCCAGTACTTC.

This clonotype was found a few times. The CDR3 DNA follows: TGTGCCAGCAGCGTAGAAGCTACAGGGGAGCAGTACTTC. Translation: CASSVEATGEQYF. This chain connects TRBV9 to TRBJ2-7, with a weak D call TRBD1 (6 bases). Germline V CDR1 and CDR2: SGDLS, YYNGEE. The CDR3 is 13 residues long. V lost 0 bases, J lost 7 bases, and 11 bases lay in between.